The 24 T cell receptor beta chains listed next were all sequenced from one sample in a study of blood T cell repertoires in COVID-19. The method was immunoSEQ multiplex PCR; TCRdb's version includes in-frame clones alone and lacks a portion of them. The sample yields some 130,000 clones, about 89% seen once. The sample taken for sequencing was peripheral blood. The receptors were gathered from a man in his 60s with COVID-19, enrolled during active disease.

CDR3 residues: CASSYSGFPGGEKLFF. CDR3 nucleotide sequence: TGTGCCAGCAGTTACTCAGGTTTCCCGGGGGGTGAAAAACTGTTTTTT. The V call is TRBV6-6, the J call TRBJ1-4; a weak D match, TRBD1 (5 bases). The CDR3 runs to 16 residues. Deletions cut 0 bases from V and 7 bases from J, with 15 bases between. Germline CDR1 and CDR2: MNHNY and SVGAGI (reference sequence).

The rearrangement uses TRBV27 and TRBJ1-2; a possible D gene is TRBD1 (5 bases). CDR1 is MNHEY and CDR2 is SMNVEV in the germline V gene (reference sequence). Trimming shortened V by 6 bases and J by 2 bases, and 13 bases separated the two germline ends. This CDR3 spans 14 amino acids. The CDR3 DNA reads TGTGCCAGCAGCACCGGGGGGGGAAACTATGGCTACACCTTC. Translating gives CASSTGGGNYGYTF.

The chain employs TRBV5-6 and TRBJ1-1, with TRBD1 identical over 8 bases. Germline CDR1 SGHDT, CDR2 YYEEEE. With 0 bases clipped from V and 3 bases from J, the junction kept 4 bases outside the gene matches. This CDR3 has 15 amino acids. CDR3 in amino acids: CASSLGQGSYTEAFF. The CDR3 DNA sequence: TGTGCCAGCAGCTTGGGACAGGGGTCTTACACTGAAGCTTTCTTT.

This clone was counted between two and nine times. V usage is TRBV14 and J usage is TRBJ1-1, with a possible D match to TRBD1 (6 bases). There are 16 residues in the CDR3. V lost 2 bases and J 0 bases, leaving 13 bases between the germline ends. CDR1 SGHDN and CDR2 FVKESK come from the germline V gene. CDR3 loop: CASSQPRGKMNTEAFF. CDR3 sequence (DNA): TGTGCCAGCAGCCAACCAAGGGGGAAAATGAACACTGAAGCTTTCTTT.

This clone was seen just once. The genes are TRBV5-5 and TRBJ1-5, with D possibly matching TRBD1 (6 bases). This CDR3 spans 16 amino acids. V was cut by 4 bases and J by 7 bases, with 21 bases left in between. Germline V gives CDR1 SGHKS, CDR2 YYEKEE (reference sequence). Written as DNA, the CDR3 is TGTGCCAGCAGCCCTCGACGGGACACTGGGATCCAGCCCCAGCATTTT. Protein product: CASSPRRDTGIQPQHF.

The rearrangement joins TRBV2 to TRBJ1-1; 9 nucleotides match TRBD1. Germline CDR1 is SNHLY and CDR2 is FYNNEI. CDR3 length: 19 residues. The V and J ends lost 5 bases and 3 bases, in that order; junction bases with no gene match: 19. CDR3 region: CASSKGYPGTGSKDTEAFF. The CDR3 DNA follows: TGTGCCAGCAGTAAAGGATACCCCGGGACAGGGAGTAAAGACACTGAAGCTTTCTTT. Supplemented by reference TRBV2 and TRBJ1-1, the full variable domain reads EPEVTQTPSHQVTQMGQEVILRCVPISNHLYFYWYRQILGQKVEFLVSFYNNEISEKSEIFDDQFSVERPDGSNFTLKIRSTKLEDSAMYFCASSKGYPGTGSKDTEAFFGQGTRLTVV.

In this sample, this clone turned up once. This chain joins TRBV19 and TRBJ1-2; TRBD1 matches at 8 bases. This CDR3 spans 16 amino acids. Germline trimming cut 8 bases from V and 4 bases from J; bases unmatched to any gene: 15. The germline CDR1 and CDR2 sequences are LNHDA and SQIVND (reference sequence). This CDR3 reads CASRRDRGSEVYGYTF. DNA for the CDR3: TGTGCCAGTCGCCGCGACAGGGGAAGTGAGGTCTATGGCTACACCTTC.

This chain links TRBV7-6 with TRBJ2-2; 8 nucleotides line up with TRBD1. Germline CDR1 reads SGHVS; CDR2 reads FNYEAQ. Losses at the gene ends were 0 bases for V and 5 bases for J; bases not matched to a gene: 5. The CDR3 runs to 16 residues. DNA for the CDR3: TGTGCCAGCAGCTTAGCGGGACAGGTCGGGACCGGGGAGCTGTTTTTT. Its protein is CASSLAGQVGTGELFF.

The chain combines TRBV5-6 with TRBJ1-6; no firm D call. Trimming took 4 bases from V and 5 from J, leaving 13 bases between them. Looked up from germline, CDR1 is SGHDT and CDR2 is YYEEEE. The CDR3 has 15 amino acids. In DNA form, the CDR3 reads TGTGCCAGCAGCGCGGCCACCCCGGATAATTCACCCCTCCACTTT. Translation gives CASSAATPDNSPLHF.

In its sample, this clone was seen a few times. The V call is TRBV4-2, the J call TRBJ2-1, with D possibly TRBD2 on 5 matching bases. CDR1 and CDR2 from the germline V gene are LGHNA and YNFKEQ. With 0 bases removed from V and 1 base from J, the gap between germline ends came to 7 bases. CDR3 length equals 15 residues. CDR3: CASSQEWRSYNEQFF. The CDR3 bases are TGTGCCAGCAGCCAAGAATGGAGGTCCTACAATGAGCAGTTCTTC.

This clone was seen a few times. V gene TRBV27 combines with J gene TRBJ1-4; TRBD1 agrees at 7 bases. This CDR3 region has 14 residues. V was clipped by 5 bases and J by 8 bases; unmatched bases: 8. CDR1 is MNHEY and CDR2 is SMNVEV in the germline V gene (reference sequence). This CDR3 reads CASSTGTEGEKLFF. The CDR3 region has the DNA TGTGCCAGCAGTACCGGGACAGAGGGGGAAAAACTGTTTTTT.

The chain recombines TRBV5-5 with TRBJ1-2; TRBD1 matches 9 bases. J was trimmed by 0 bases and V by 2 bases; bases with no gene match: 8. The CDR3 runs 17 residues. From germline, CDR1 is SGHKS and CDR2 YYEKEE (reference sequence). CDR3 residues: CASSFGQGWDANYGYTF. Written as DNA, the CDR3 is TGTGCCAGCAGCTTCGGACAGGGGTGGGACGCTAACTATGGCTACACCTTC.

The rearrangement joins TRBV15 to TRBJ2-5; TRBD2 is a possible D gene (5 bases). Trimming removed 0 bases from V and 2 bases from J, with 16 bases in between. Germline loops: CDR1 LNHNV, CDR2 YYDKDF (reference sequence). This CDR3 has 17 amino acids. In nucleotides, the CDR3 is TGTGCCACCAGCAGAGATATTAGCGCTAGGACTCAAGAGACCCAGTACTTC. It specifies CATSRDISARTQETQYF.

This chain connects TRBV9 to TRBJ2-6, with TRBD1 as a possible D gene (5 bases). V dropped 7 bases and J dropped 1 base, with 18 bases sitting between them. This CDR3 has 17 amino acids. Germline V lookup: CDR1 SGDLS, CDR2 YYNGEE. The CDR3 sequence is CASGRDLDRSGANVLTF. The CDR3 DNA reads TGTGCCAGCGGCCGAGACCTTGACAGATCTGGGGCCAACGTCCTGACTTTC.

The J gene is TRBJ2-2, the V gene TRBV11-3; 7 nucleotides agree with TRBD1. The ends lost 5 bases at V and 5 bases at J; junction bases unmatched: 5. In germline, CDR1 is SGHNT, CDR2 YENEEA. The CDR3 sequence is 14 residues long. For the CDR3, the DNA is TGTGCCAGCAGCCGGGACAGTCGGACCGGGGAGCTGTTTTTT. Its protein is CASSRDSRTGELFF.

The chain employs TRBV18 and TRBJ1-3; 7 bases are shared with TRBD1. Per the germline V gene, CDR1 is KGHSH and CDR2 is LQKENI. CDR3 length equals 16 residues. With V trimmed by 3 bases and J by 2 bases, 7 bases remained unmatched. For the CDR3, the DNA is TGTGCCAGCTCACCGTACAAGGGGGCGACTGGAAACACCATATATTTT. Translating gives CASSPYKGATGNTIYF.

CDR3 nucleotide sequence: TGCGCCAGCAGCCCTCGTCAGGGGGTATCCACAGATACGCAGTATTTT. Translating gives CASSPRQGVSTDTQYF. The chain joins TRBV4-1 to TRBJ2-3; 7 nucleotides line up with TRBD1. Germline V CDR1 and CDR2: MGHRA, YSYEKL. This CDR3 is 16 amino acids long. Trimming took 4 bases from V and 2 from J; bases not matched to a gene: 9.

Turning to this clone: A read error may produce the germline difference seen at one junction end. The V and J genes are TRBV24-1 and TRBJ2-2; 7 nucleotides match TRBD2. Per the germline V gene, CDR1 is KGHDR and CDR2 is SFDVKD. The CDR3 totals 14 residues. The CDR3 protein is CASRRGVEGGELFF. CDR3 sequence (DNA): TGTGCCTCCAGACGGGGGGTCGAGGGCGGGGAGCTGTTTTTT.

For this clone: Other DNA sequences of this sample code for an identical CDR3. This chain joins TRBV18 and TRBJ2-7, with D perhaps TRBD1 (6 bases). The CDR3 sequence is 13 residues long. V was shortened by 3 bases and J by 3 bases, with 9 bases between the two germline ends. From germline, CDR1 is KGHSH and CDR2 LQKENI. CDR3 bases: TGTGCCAGCTCACCCGGACAGAACTACGAGCAGTACTTC. Protein sequence: CASSPGQNYEQYF. Full variable domain (rest looked up from reference TRBV18 and TRBJ2-7): NAGVMQNPRHLVRRRGQEARLRCSPMKGHSHVYWYRQLPEEGLKFMVYLQKENIIDESGMPKERFSAEFPKEGPSILRIQQVVRGDSAAYFCASSPGQNYEQYFGPGTRLTVT.

V is TRBV7-9 and J is TRBJ1-1; no clear D. CDR1 is SEHNR, CDR2 FQNEAQ, per germline (reference sequence). The CDR3 spans 14 residues. Trimming pared 2 bases from V and 2 bases from J, leaving 9 bases between. Here the CDR3 DNA reads TGTGCCAGCAGCTTACCGGGAATTAACACTGAAGCTTTCTTT. Encoded protein: CASSLPGINTEAFF. The variable domain in full, completed from reference TRBV7-9 and TRBJ1-1, reads DTGVSQNPRHKITKRGQNVTFRCDPISEHNRLYWYRQTLGQGPEFLTYFQNEAQLEKSRLLSDRFSAERPKGSFSTLEIQRTEQGDSAMYLCASSLPGINTEAFFGQGTRLTVV.

V usage is TRBV29-1 and J usage is TRBJ2-3, with 9 bases fitting TRBD2. V was pared by 7 bases and J by 5 bases, with 13 bases of the junction left unmatched. Germline CDR1 and CDR2: SQVTM and ANQGSEA. This CDR3 is 15 amino acids long. The CDR3 is CSASRGAGGIDTQYF. The CDR3 DNA sequence: TGCAGCGCGTCTCGGGGAGCGGGGGGTATAGATACGCAGTATTTT.

The chain has TRBV6-5 and TRBJ2-1, with TRBD2 matching over 10 bases. Germline V gene data show CDR1 as MNHEY and CDR2 as SVGAGI. This CDR3 has 15 amino acids. V lost 0 bases, J lost 7 bases, and 3 bases stayed unmatched. The CDR3 DNA reads TGTGCCAGCAGTTACTCGAGCGGGGGGGCGAATGAGCAGTTCTTC. This translates into CASSYSSGGANEQFF.

The CDR3: CSVDGHRDRNYGYTF. CDR3 in DNA: TGCAGCGTTGATGGTCACCGGGACAGGAATTACGGCTACACCTTC. The rearrangement links TRBV29-1 to TRBJ1-2; 8 bases map to TRBD1. The CDR3 has 15 amino acids. CDR1 is SQVTM and CDR2 is ANQGSEA in the germline V gene. V trimming: 3 bases; J trimming: 8 bases; junction bases outside the gene matches: 14.

The V gene is TRBV18, the J gene TRBJ1-2; 7 bases align to TRBD1. This CDR3 comprises 16 residues. The trim removed 2 bases at V and 3 bases at J, leaving 9 bases unmatched. The germline CDR1 and CDR2 sequences are KGHSH and LQKENI. CDR3 coding DNA: TGTGCCAGCTCACCAACTGGGACAGTAATCGACTATGGCTACACCTTC. Translated: CASSPTGTVIDYGYTF.